This TCR beta chain derives from a study of T cell clonality in common variable immunodeficiency. General study results and limits: CVID subjects showed higher TCRbeta clonality than healthy controls. In common variable immunodeficiency, TCR beta chains reportedly carried fewer deletions and N-nucleotide insertions. Compared with controls, CVID subjects had fewer shared TCRbeta clones.

Clones were read by immunoSEQ multiplex PCR, and TCRdb kept only the in-frame ones, dropping some. Singletons are absent from the sample, which has roughly 42,000 clones. This clone was seen a handful of times. Its antigen is not identified. The read falls 3 residues short of the CDR3 end, and the missing part is taken from the germline J gene. For at least one year, all CVID subjects received replacement immunoglobulin. Blood came from CVID subjects not ill and not taking immunomodulatory or immunosuppressive medication. The germline V gene encodes CDR1 SEHNR and CDR2 FQNEAQ (reference sequence). The CDR3 covers 15 residues. Unmatched junction bases numbered 7, after V lost 5 bases and J lost 8 bases.

This chain connects TRBV7-9 to TRBJ1-4, with 11 bases fitting TRBD1. The sequence was collected from a human donor with common variable immunodeficiency. Sequencing was carried out using peripheral blood mononuclear cells. The CDR3 protein is CASSPGQGAGEKLFF. CDR3 DNA, as far as it was read: TGTGCCAGCAGCCCAGGACAGGGGGCGGGAGAAAAA.